This T cell receptor (beta chain) was captured in a study of T cell responses to AZD1222 COVID-19 vaccine. Overall study: The study pooled second doses at about 4 or about 12 weeks.

The germline gives CDR1 LGHDT, CDR2 YNNKEL (reference sequence). This CDR3 region has 17 residues. V gave up 0 bases and J gave up 7 bases, with 19 bases separating them. Clones were sequenced by immunoSEQ multiplex PCR, and TCRdb holds only the in-frame ones, with some missing. Here the sample spans 150,000 to 200,000 clones, approximately 90% being singletons. Sequenced material: peripheral blood, taken on day 0 of AZD1222 vaccination. This chain joins TRBV3-1 (or the pseudogene TRBV3-2) and TRBJ2-1, with a possible D match to TRBD2 (6 bases). This TCR was sampled from an adult in good health. CDR3 coding DNA: TGTGCCAGCAGCCAAGACGTAGGCTGGCGGGGAACGAATGAGCAGTTCTTC. It specifies CASSQDVGWRGTNEQFF.